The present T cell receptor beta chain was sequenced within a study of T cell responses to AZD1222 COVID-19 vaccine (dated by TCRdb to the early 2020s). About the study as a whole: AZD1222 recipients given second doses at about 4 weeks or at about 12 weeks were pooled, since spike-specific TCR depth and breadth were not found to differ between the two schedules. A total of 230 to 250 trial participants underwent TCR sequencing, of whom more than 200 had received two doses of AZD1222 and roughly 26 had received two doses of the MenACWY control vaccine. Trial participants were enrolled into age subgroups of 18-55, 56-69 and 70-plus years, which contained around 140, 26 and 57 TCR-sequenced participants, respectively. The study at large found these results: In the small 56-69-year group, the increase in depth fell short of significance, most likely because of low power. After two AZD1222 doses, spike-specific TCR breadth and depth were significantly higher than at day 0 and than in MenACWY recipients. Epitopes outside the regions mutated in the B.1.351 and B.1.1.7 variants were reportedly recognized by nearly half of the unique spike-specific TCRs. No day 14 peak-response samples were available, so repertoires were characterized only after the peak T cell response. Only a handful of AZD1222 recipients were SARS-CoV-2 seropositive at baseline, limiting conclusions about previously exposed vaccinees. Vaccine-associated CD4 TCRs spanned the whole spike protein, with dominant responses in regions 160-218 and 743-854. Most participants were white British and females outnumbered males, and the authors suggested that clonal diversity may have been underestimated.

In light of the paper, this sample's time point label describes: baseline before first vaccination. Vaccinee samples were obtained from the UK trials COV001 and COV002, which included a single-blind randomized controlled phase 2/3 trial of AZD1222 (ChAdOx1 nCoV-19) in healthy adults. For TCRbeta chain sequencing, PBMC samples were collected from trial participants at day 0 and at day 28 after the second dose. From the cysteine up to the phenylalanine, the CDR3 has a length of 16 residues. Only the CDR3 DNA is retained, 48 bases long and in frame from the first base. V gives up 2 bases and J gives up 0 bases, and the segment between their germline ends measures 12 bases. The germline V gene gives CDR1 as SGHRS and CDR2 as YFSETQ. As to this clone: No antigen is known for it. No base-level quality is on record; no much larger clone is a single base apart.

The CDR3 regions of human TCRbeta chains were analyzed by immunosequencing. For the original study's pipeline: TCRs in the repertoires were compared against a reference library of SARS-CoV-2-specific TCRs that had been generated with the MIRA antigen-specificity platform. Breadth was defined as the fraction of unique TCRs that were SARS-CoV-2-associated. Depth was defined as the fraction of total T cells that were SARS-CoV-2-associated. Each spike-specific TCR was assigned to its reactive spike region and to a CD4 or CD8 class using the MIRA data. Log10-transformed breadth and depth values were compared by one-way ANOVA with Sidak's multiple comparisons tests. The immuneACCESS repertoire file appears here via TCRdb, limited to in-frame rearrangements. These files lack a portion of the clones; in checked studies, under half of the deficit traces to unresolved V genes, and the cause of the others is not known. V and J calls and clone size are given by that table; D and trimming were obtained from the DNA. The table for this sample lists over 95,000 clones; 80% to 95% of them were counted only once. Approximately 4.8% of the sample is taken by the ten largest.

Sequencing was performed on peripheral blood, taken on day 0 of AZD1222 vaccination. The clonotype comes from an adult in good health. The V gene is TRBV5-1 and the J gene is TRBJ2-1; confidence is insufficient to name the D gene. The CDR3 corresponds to CASSLQTLSSYNEQFF. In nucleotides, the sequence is TGCGCCAGCAGCTTACAAACCCTCAGCTCCTACAATGAGCAGTTCTTC.